The following is a TCR beta chain sequence with its context. This sample was taken from a study of control samples from healthy donors and cancer patients. The method was immunoSEQ multiplex PCR; TCRdb's version includes in-frame clones alone and lacks a portion of them. The sample comprises over 100,000 clones, roughly 92% of which are singletons, and around 6% rests with the top ten. This CDR3 is 14 amino acids long. V shed 5 bases and J 2 bases; nucleotides not matched to a gene: 4. Germline CDR1 reads LNHDA; CDR2 reads SQIVND (reference sequence). This receptor was identified in a man between 18 and 35 years old in good health. This chain joins TRBV19 and TRBJ1-2, with 8 bases identical to TRBD1. Specimen: blood. CDR3 DNA sequence: TGTGCCAGTAGTCGACAGGGGACCAACTATGGCTACACCTTC. Encoded protein: CASSRQGTNYGYTF.